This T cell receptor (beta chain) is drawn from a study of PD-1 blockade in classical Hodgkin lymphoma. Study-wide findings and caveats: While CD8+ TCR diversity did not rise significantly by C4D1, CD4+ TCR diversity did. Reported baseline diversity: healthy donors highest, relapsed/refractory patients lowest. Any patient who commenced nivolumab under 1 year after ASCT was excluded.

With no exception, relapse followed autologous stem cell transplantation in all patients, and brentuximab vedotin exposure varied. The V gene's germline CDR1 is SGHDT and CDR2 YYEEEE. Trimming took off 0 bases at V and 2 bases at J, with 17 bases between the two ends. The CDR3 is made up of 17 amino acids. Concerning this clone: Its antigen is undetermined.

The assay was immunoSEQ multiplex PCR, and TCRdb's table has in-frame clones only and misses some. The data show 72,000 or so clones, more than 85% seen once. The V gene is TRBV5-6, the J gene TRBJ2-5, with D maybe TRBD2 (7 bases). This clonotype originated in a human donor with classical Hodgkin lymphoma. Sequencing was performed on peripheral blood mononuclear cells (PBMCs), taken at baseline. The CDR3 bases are TGTGCCAGCAGCTTGGCCAGGGGACTAAGTGGGCAAGAGACCCAGTACTTC. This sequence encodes CASSLARGLSGQETQYF.